This TCR beta chain stems from a study of T cells expressing NK-cell markers. TCRdb reprocessed the 5' RACE reads and reports one entry per CDR3 protein, with no DNA. This sample's table has fewer than 300,000 distinct CDR3 sequences. Germline values: CDR1 LGHDT, CDR2 YNNKEL (reference sequence). This CDR3 region has 14 residues. The chain is built from TRBV3-1 and TRBJ1-1; with no DNA, the TCRdb D assignment of TRBD1 cannot be verified. Sample: blood T cells: a sorted CD56 or NKG2C T cell subset, CD4+ or CD8+ T cells, or bulk PBMC T cells (not recorded which). This TCR was recovered from a woman aged 18-69 years in good health. The CDR3 protein is CASSQPGPNTEAFF.